The subject of this entry is one T cell receptor (beta chain). The antigen is undetermined. Clones were read by immunoSEQ multiplex PCR, and TCRdb kept only the in-frame ones, dropping some. The sample yields 66,000 or so clones, more than 75% seen once. The data originate from a study of T cell responses to AZD1222 COVID-19 vaccine. Study-wide points: The donors showed a predominance of white British ancestry and of females, with possible underestimation of clonal diversity.

The sample here was peripheral blood, taken on day 0 of AZD1222 vaccination. The sequence came from an adult in good health.

The CDR3 DNA reads as TGTGCCAGCAGCTTGGCGGGGTTGCAAGGCTACGAGCAGTACTTC. Translating gives CASSLAGLQGYEQYF. The rearrangement joins TRBV7-2 to TRBJ2-7; tentative D call: TRBD2 (6 bases). Trimming shortened V by 3 bases and J by 3 bases, and 15 bases separated the two germline ends. Germline V gene lookup returns CDR1 SGHTA and CDR2 FQGNSA. The CDR3 length is 15 residues. Filled out from reference TRBV7-2 and TRBJ2-7, the complete variable domain reads GAGVSQSPSNKVTEKGKDVELRCDPISGHTALYWYRQSLGQGLEFLIYFQGNSAPDKSGLPSDRFSAERTGGSVSTLTIQRTQQEDSAVYLCASSLAGLQGYEQYFGPGTRLTVT.